Following are 19 T cell receptor beta chains from one sample sequenced in a study of blood T cell repertoires in COVID-19. Some clones are missing from TCRdb's copy, which holds only in-frame ones; the method was immunoSEQ multiplex PCR. Among under 85,000 clones listed, 85% were seen once. Specimen: peripheral blood. The source is a man aged 80 or over with acute or convalescent COVID-19.

This chain links TRBV5-1 with TRBJ2-3; 10 bases are shared with TRBD2. The trim removed 4 bases at V and 7 bases at J, leaving 6 bases unmatched. The CDR3 is 14 amino acids. Germline V CDR1 and CDR2: SGHRS, YFSETQ. CDR3 amino acids: CASSPASGGYTQYF. CDR3 DNA: TGCGCCAGCAGCCCGGCTAGCGGGGGCTATACGCAGTATTTT.

This clone showed up just a few times. The CDR3 sequence is CASSLGQGSPYEQYF. The CDR3 nucleotides read TGCGCCAGCAGCTTGGGACAGGGGAGTCCTTACGAGCAGTACTTC. The V call is TRBV5-1, the J call TRBJ2-7, with 8 bases aligning to TRBD1. The CDR3 is 15 residues long. The germline V gene has CDR1 SGHRS and CDR2 YFSETQ. Trimming took 0 bases from V and 4 from J; bases not matched to a gene: 6.

This chain uses TRBV18 with TRBJ2-2, with 10 bases fitting TRBD1. J lost 3 bases, V lost 3 bases, and 1 base had no gene match. CDR1 is KGHSH and CDR2 is LQKENI in the germline V gene. The CDR3 spans 15 residues. The CDR3 coding sequence is TGTGCCAGCTCACCCGGACAGGGGGACACCGGGGAGCTGTTTTTT. Translating gives CASSPGQGDTGELFF.

The gene calls are TRBV6-2 or TRBV6-3 and TRBJ2-2; D is possibly TRBD1 (6 bases). V was shortened by 4 bases and J by 7 bases, with 10 bases between the two germline ends. The germline V gene has CDR1 MNHEY and CDR2 SVGEGT. This CDR3 is built from 13 residues. The CDR3 loop is CASSFGGVGELFF. The CDR3 DNA reads TGTGCCAGCAGTTTTGGGGGCGTCGGGGAGCTGTTTTTT.

The CDR3 nucleotides read TGTGCCAGCAGCTTAGGGGGGGAGGGCCAAGAGACCCAGTACTTC. Its protein product is CASSLGGEGQETQYF. The genes are TRBV7-2 and TRBJ2-5; TRBD2 agrees at 7 bases. The CDR3 is 15 amino acids. Trimming removed 1 base from V and 1 base from J; junction bases left unmatched: 3. Germline assignment: CDR1 SGHTA and CDR2 FQGNSA. Drawing the rest from reference TRBV7-2 and TRBJ2-5, the complete variable domain is GAGVSQSPSNKVTEKGKDVELRCDPISGHTALYWYRQSLGQGLEFLIYFQGNSAPDKSGLPSDRFSAERTGGSVSTLTIQRTQQEDSAVYLCASSLGGEGQETQYFGPGTRLLVL.

V and J are TRBV28 and TRBJ1-5, with 8 bases aligning to TRBD1. V shed 4 bases and J 4 bases; nucleotides not matched to a gene: 9. The CDR3 runs to 16 residues. Germline V gives CDR1 MDHEN, CDR2 SYDVKM. In DNA form, the CDR3 reads TGTGCCAGCAGTTCCCCCACGGACAGGGCAAATCAGCCCCAGCATTTT. Residues: CASSSPTDRANQPQHF.

This rearrangement joins TRBV18 to TRBJ2-7; 8 positions match TRBD1. Looked up from germline, CDR1 is KGHSH and CDR2 is LQKENI. V lost 5 bases to trimming and J lost 0 bases; unmatched junction nucleotides: 6. The CDR3 has 15 residues. The CDR3 loop is CASSATGDNSYEQYF. The CDR3 bases are TGTGCCAGCTCAGCGACAGGGGATAACTCCTACGAGCAGTACTTC. Filled out from reference TRBV18 and TRBJ2-7, the complete variable domain reads NAGVMQNPRHLVRRRGQEARLRCSPMKGHSHVYWYRQLPEEGLKFMVYLQKENIIDESGMPKERFSAEFPKEGPSILRIQQVVRGDSAAYFCASSATGDNSYEQYFGPGTRLTVT.

The genes are TRBV11-3 and TRBJ2-1; D possibly corresponds to TRBD2 (6 bases). Trimming stripped 2 bases from V and 5 bases from J, with 13 bases between. The V gene's germline CDR1 is SGHNT and CDR2 YENEEA. The CDR3 extends over 15 amino acids. CDR3 nucleotide sequence: TGTGCCAGCAGCTTATACGGGAGAGGGGACAATGAGCAGTTCTTC. Its translation is CASSLYGRGDNEQFF.

This clone was seen only once. This chain uses TRBV21-1 with TRBJ2-3; no DNA check was done on the table's D call, TRBD2. TRBV21-1 is marked as a pseudogene. The length of the CDR3 is 16 residues. CDR3 in DNA: TGTGCCAGCAGCAAAGTAGGCGGGAGAATCAAAGATACGCAGTATTTT. This encodes CASSKVGGRIKDTQYF.

A few counts support this clone. CDR3 DNA: TGTGCCAGCTCTTCAGGGTTCCAAGAGACCCAGTACTTC. Translation gives CASSSGFQETQYF. This chain links TRBV18 with TRBJ2-5, with D possibly matching TRBD1 (5 bases). V was trimmed by 6 bases and J by 1 base, leaving 9 bases between them. Germline V gene sequence: CDR1 KGHSH, CDR2 LQKENI. The CDR3 consists of 13 residues.

The chain links TRBV18 to TRBJ1-3, with D unclear. Looked up from germline, CDR1 is KGHSH and CDR2 is LQKENI. The CDR3 contains 14 residues. V gave up 1 base and J gave up 7 bases, with 11 bases separating them. DNA of the CDR3: TGTGCCAGCTCACCACAAGAGGTGAGGAACACCATATATTTT. It translates to CASSPQEVRNTIYF.

This rearrangement joins TRBV11-1 to TRBJ2-1; tentatively, D is TRBD1 (6 bases). V was cut by 1 base and J by 7 bases, with 11 bases left in between. CDR3 length: 14 residues. Germline CDR1 is SGHAT and CDR2 is FQDESV (reference sequence). The CDR3 here is CASSLVGRGNEQFF. As DNA, the CDR3 is TGTGCCAGCAGCTTAGTTGGCAGGGGAAATGAGCAGTTCTTC.

The chain is built from TRBV28 and TRBJ1-2; possible D gene TRBD1, 6 bases. Looked up from germline, CDR1 is MDHEN and CDR2 is SYDVKM. V was cut by 6 bases and J by 4 bases, with 12 bases left in between. The CDR3 is made up of 13 amino acids. CDR3: CASRRDTAYGYTF. CDR3 DNA sequence: TGTGCCAGCAGACGGGACACCGCCTATGGCTACACCTTC.

The rearrangement joins TRBV19 to TRBJ1-1; the D gene is possibly TRBD1 (6 bases). The germline V gene has CDR1 LNHDA and CDR2 SQIVND (reference sequence). Trimming took off 0 bases at V and 3 bases at J, with 11 bases between the two ends. The CDR3 is 15 residues long. The CDR3 sequence is CASSIEGGAHTEAFF. In DNA form, the CDR3 reads TGTGCCAGTAGTATAGAAGGGGGGGCGCACACTGAAGCTTTCTTT.

The chain combines TRBV5-4 with TRBJ1-1, with TRBD1 as a possible D gene (6 bases). The CDR3 contains 15 residues. Trimming took 4 bases from V and 2 from J, leaving 15 bases between them. Per the germline V gene, CDR1 is SGHNT and CDR2 is YYREEE (reference sequence). CDR3 loop: CASSPPRTANTEAFF. CDR3 DNA: TGTGCCAGCAGCCCGCCCAGGACAGCTAACACTGAAGCTTTCTTT.

The gene calls are TRBV30 and TRBJ1-1, with D perhaps matching TRBD1 (6 bases). V was cut by 5 bases and J by 0 bases, with 7 bases left in between. Germline V gene lookup returns CDR1 GTSNPN and CDR2 SVGIG (reference sequence). The CDR3 extends over 12 amino acids. CDR3 nucleotides: TGTGCCTGGCAGGGGATGAACACTGAAGCTTTCTTT. Its protein product is CAWQGMNTEAFF.

The chain carries TRBV20-1 and TRBJ2-7; D may be TRBD1 (6 bases). The CDR3 runs to 14 residues. V lost 3 bases and J lost 7, with 19 bases in between. Germline lookup yields CDR1 DFQATT and CDR2 SNEGSKA (reference sequence). The CDR3 reads CSASKQGRIVEQYF. The DNA of the CDR3 is TGCAGTGCTAGTAAACAGGGTAGAATAGTTGAGCAGTACTTC.

The chain combines TRBV7-2 with TRBJ2-3, with 9 bases lining up with TRBD2. The CDR3 extends over 15 amino acids. Germline V gene sequence: CDR1 SGHTA, CDR2 FQGNSA. Losses at the gene ends were 3 bases for V and 4 bases for J; bases not matched to a gene: 5. The CDR3 coding sequence is TGTGCCAGCAGCTTGTCTAGCGGGAATGCAGATACGCAGTATTTT. Translating it yields CASSLSSGNADTQYF.

This sequence joins TRBV4-3 and TRBJ2-2, with D possibly being TRBD2 (5 bases). Germline V CDR1 and CDR2: LGHNA, YSLEER. This CDR3 is 18 amino acids long. Trimming pared 0 bases from V and 2 bases from J, leaving 16 bases between. DNA for the CDR3: TGCGCCAGCAGCCAAGATCTTCGGCTAGCCCAAAACACCGGGGAGCTGTTTTTT. It codes for CASSQDLRLAQNTGELFF.